Listed below are T cell receptor beta chains from one sample, sequenced in a study of brain T cells in children with intractable seizures. Sequencing used immunoSEQ multiplex PCR; TCRdb keeps in-frame clones, though not all of them. The data show fewer than 85,000 clones, about 93% seen once. This sample comprised peripheral blood, obtained at surgery. The receptors originated from a boy younger than two with tuberous sclerosis and intractable seizures. CDR3s include the opening cysteine and the closing phenylalanine or tryptophan. D genes are given only for firm matches. Clone sizes are given selectively: once, few, many, or a class where the clone is expanded.

d_call,v_call,clone_size,j_call,cdr3_aa,cdr3_nt
TRBD1,TRBV4-1,.,TRBJ2-7,CASSQGQGAYEQYF,TGCGCCAGCAGCCAAGGACAGGGGGCCTACGAGCAGTACTTC
TRBD2,TRBV7-3,.,TRBJ2-2,CASSPGLAGVLTGELFF,TGTGCCAGCAGCCCCGGACTAGCGGGAGTTTTAACCGGGGAGCTGTTTTTT
TRBD2,TRBV9,.,TRBJ2-1,CASSVRDSGGKNNEQFF,TGTGCCAGCAGCGTTCGGGATAGCGGGGGGAAAAACAATGAGCAGTTCTTC
.,TRBV6-5,.,TRBJ1-1,CASSRDTEAFF,TGTGCCAGCAGCCGAGACACTGAAGCTTTCTTT
.,TRBV4-1,.,TRBJ2-1,CASSQDPGAGNEQFF,TGCGCCAGCAGCCAAGACCCGGGGGCCGGCAATGAGCAGTTCTTC
TRBD2,TRBV11-2,.,TRBJ2-1,CASSRGLPYNEQFF,TGTGCCAGCAGCCGGGGACTACCCTACAATGAGCAGTTCTTC
.,TRBV6-1,.,TRBJ1-1,CASSEDRAPGMGEAFF,TGTGCCAGCAGTGAGGACCGGGCCCCGGGGATGGGTGAAGCTTTCTTT
.,TRBV30,.,TRBJ1-1,CAWSVAAEAFF,TGTGCCTGGAGTGTAGCCGCTGAAGCTTTCTTT
.,TRBV29-1,once,TRBJ2-2,CSAWFDTGELFF,TGCAGCGCCTGGTTTGACACCGGGGAGCTGTTTTTT
.,TRBV7-9,once,TRBJ2-1,CASSLGGYEQFF,TGTGCCAGCAGCTTGGGGGGATATGAGCAGTTCTTC
.,TRBV7-9,.,TRBJ2-2,CGQIGKNTGELFF,TGTGGACAAATAGGGAAAAACACCGGGGAGCTGTTTTTT
TRBD1,TRBV4-1,.,TRBJ1-1,CASSPRQGPLNTEAFF,TGCGCCAGCAGCCCGAGACAGGGCCCCTTGAACACTGAAGCTTTCTTT
.,TRBV11-3,.,TRBJ1-1,CASGVRGANTEAFF,TGTGCCAGTGGAGTAAGGGGCGCGAACACTGAAGCTTTCTTT
.,TRBV19,.,TRBJ1-2,CASSPLPQEGNGYTF,TGTGCCAGTAGTCCCCTACCACAGGAAGGGAATGGCTACACCTTC
.,TRBV25-1,.,TRBJ1-1,CASSDVYTEAFF,TGTGCCAGCAGTGACGTGTACACTGAAGCTTTCTTT
.,TRBV2,.,TRBJ1-2,CASGKEGGTNGYTF,TGTGCCAGCGGGAAAGAAGGGGGGACGAATGGCTACACCTTC
TRBD1,TRBV5-6,.,TRBJ1-1,CASSHEPGQGEAFF,TGTGCCAGCAGCCATGAACCGGGACAGGGAGAAGCTTTCTTT
.,TRBV1,.,TRBJ2-3,CTSSPSGGRASPDTQYF,TGCACCAGCAGCCCAAGTGGTGGGAGGGCCTCCCCAGATACGCAGTATTTT
.,TRBV5-1,.,TRBJ2-1,CASSFEGEGHNEQFF,TGCGCCAGCAGCTTCGAGGGAGAGGGCCACAATGAGCAGTTCTTC
.,TRBV11-3,.,TRBJ2-3,CASSPGLRERTDTQYF,TGTGCCAGCAGCCCCGGTCTCAGGGAACGCACAGATACGCAGTATTTT
.,TRBV9,once,TRBJ2-1,CASSVVGGLGAGSYNEQFF,TGTGCCAGCAGCGTAGTTGGGGGCCTCGGAGCGGGCTCCTACAATGAGCAGTTCTTC
.,TRBV7-9,.,TRBJ1-3,CASSSNALAGNTIYF,TGTGCCAGCAGCTCCAACGCCCTTGCGGGAAACACCATATATTTT
.,TRBV14,.,TRBJ2-1,CASSNRVLRSYNEQFF,TGTGCCAGCAGCAACAGGGTTCTTCGCTCCTACAATGAGCAGTTCTTC